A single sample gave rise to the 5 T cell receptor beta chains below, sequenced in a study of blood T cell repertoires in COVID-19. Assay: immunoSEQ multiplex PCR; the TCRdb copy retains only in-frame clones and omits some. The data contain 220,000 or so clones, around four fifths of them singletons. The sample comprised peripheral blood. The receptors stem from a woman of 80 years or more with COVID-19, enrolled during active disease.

This CDR3 reads CASKLAGGYEQYF. The CDR3 bases are TGTGCCAGCAAGCTAGCGGGGGGTTACGAGCAGTACTTC. V and J are TRBV6-5 and TRBJ2-7, with 11 nucleotides matching TRBD2. This CDR3 comprises 13 residues. V shed 7 bases, J shed 4 bases, and the junction held 3 bases outside the gene matches. Germline CDR1 is MNHEY and CDR2 is SVGAGI.

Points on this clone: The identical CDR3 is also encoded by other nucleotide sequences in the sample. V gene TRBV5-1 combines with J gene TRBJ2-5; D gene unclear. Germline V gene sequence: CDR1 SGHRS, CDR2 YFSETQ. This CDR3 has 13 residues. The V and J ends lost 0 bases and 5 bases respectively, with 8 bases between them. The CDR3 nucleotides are TGCGCCAGCAGCTTGGCGGGTTCGGAGACCCAGTACTTC. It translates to CASSLAGSETQYF.

The CDR3 loop reads CAISDFQSGPQHF. DNA for the CDR3: TGTGCCATCAGTGATTTCCAATCGGGGCCCCAGCATTTT. The rearrangement uses TRBV10-3 and TRBJ1-5; D is uncertain. The germline CDR1 and CDR2 sequences are ENHRY and SYGVKD. The CDR3 totals 13 residues. V gave up 3 bases and J gave up 9 bases, with 12 bases separating them.

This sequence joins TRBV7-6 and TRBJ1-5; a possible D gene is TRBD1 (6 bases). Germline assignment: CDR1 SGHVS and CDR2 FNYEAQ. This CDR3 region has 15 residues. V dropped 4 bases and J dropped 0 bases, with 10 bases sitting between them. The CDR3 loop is CASSSQGSSNQPQHF. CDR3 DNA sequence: TGTGCCAGCAGCTCCCAGGGGAGTAGCAATCAGCCCCAGCATTTT.

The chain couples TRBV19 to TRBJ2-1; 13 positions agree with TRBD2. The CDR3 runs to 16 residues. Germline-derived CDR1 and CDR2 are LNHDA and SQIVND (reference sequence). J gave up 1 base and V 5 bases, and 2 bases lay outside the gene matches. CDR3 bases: TGTGCCAGTAGTGGGGGACTAGCGGGATCCTACAATGAGCAGTTCTTC. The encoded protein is CASSGGLAGSYNEQFF.